This entry features one T cell receptor (beta chain) sequence. Its antigen is undetermined. The data were produced by immunoSEQ multiplex PCR, yet TCRdb's version contains in-frame clones alone and is incomplete. The repertoire holds about 33,000 clones, with roughly 90% as singletons. The data derive from a study of T cells in narcolepsy. Across the study: Patients with NT1 or NT2 and healthy control donors were enrolled.

Trimming stripped 3 bases from V and 2 bases from J, with 9 bases between. Per the germline V gene, CDR1 is SGHNT and CDR2 is YYREEE (reference sequence). This CDR3 has 14 residues. Overall study findings and caveats: Comparing one patient's CSF and blood CD4+ clonotypes highlighted HCRT- and TRIB2-specific autoreactive clonotypes. Some memory CD4+ repertoires had no autoreactive clone sequences. Healthy controls reportedly lacked the autoreactive clonotypes serially found in patients' blood.

Sequencing was carried out using CD45RA- memory CD4+ T cells from PBMCs. This receptor was identified in a human donor with narcolepsy. The chain links TRBV5-4 to TRBJ1-3, with D perhaps matching TRBD1 (6 bases). The CDR3 is CASSSQGTGNTIYF. CDR3 DNA sequence: TGTGCCAGCAGCTCTCAGGGGACTGGAAACACCATATATTTT.